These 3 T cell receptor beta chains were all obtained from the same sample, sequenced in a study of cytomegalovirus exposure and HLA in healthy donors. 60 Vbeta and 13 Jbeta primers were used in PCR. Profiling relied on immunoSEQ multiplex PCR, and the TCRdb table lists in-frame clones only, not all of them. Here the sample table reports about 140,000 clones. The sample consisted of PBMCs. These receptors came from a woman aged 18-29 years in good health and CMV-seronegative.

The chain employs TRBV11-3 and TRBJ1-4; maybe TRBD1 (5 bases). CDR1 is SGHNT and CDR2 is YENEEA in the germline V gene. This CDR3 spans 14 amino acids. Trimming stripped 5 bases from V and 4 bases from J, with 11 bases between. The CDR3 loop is CASSIDSFNEKLFF. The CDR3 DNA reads TGTGCCAGCAGCATCGACAGCTTTAATGAAAAACTGTTTTTT.

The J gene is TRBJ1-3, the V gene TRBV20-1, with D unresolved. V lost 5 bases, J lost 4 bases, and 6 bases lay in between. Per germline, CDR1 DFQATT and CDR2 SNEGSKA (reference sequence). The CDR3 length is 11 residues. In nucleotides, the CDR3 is TGCAGTGCTCTGCTAGGAAACACCATATATTTT. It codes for CSALLGNTIYF.

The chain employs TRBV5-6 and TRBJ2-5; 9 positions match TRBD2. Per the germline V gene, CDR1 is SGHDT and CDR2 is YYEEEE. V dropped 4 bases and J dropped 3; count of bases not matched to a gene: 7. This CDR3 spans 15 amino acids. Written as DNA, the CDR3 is TGTGCCAGCAGCGCGGGACTAGCTGATGAAGAGACCCAGTACTTC. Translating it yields CASSAGLADEETQYF.